What follows are 31 T cell receptor beta chains derived from one specimen sequenced in a study of T cells in Graves' hyperthyroidism and ophthalmopathy. Using RNA transcripts as the source, TCR beta CDR3 regions were amplified. HTBI primers drove first-round RT-PCR of the TCR CDR3. TCRdb analysed the multiplex PCR reads with MiXCR anew, one entry per CDR3 protein. The sample shows about 360,000 distinct CDR3 sequences, less than 15% of them seen only once. The sample was blood. These TCRs come from a woman aged 18-30 years with Graves' hyperthyroidism.

CDR3 sequence reads: CASGSGQGQNIQYF. In DNA, the CDR3 is TGTGCCAGCGGATCGGGACAGGGGCAAAACATTCAGTACTTC. The genes are TRBV28 and TRBJ2-4; 10 nucleotides agree with TRBD1. The J segment lost 5 bases and the V segment lost 8 bases, leaving 6 bases of the junction unmatched. Germline V gene sequence: CDR1 MDHEN, CDR2 SYDVKM. CDR3 length equals 14 residues.

This clonotype occurred a few times. In nucleotides, the CDR3 is TGCAGTGCTAGAGACCCCGGGACAGGGGTTGCTAGCCACACCTTC. Translating gives CSARDPGTGVASHTF. The chain carries TRBV20-1 and TRBJ1-2, with 10 bases matching TRBD1. V trimming: 0 bases; J trimming: 12 bases; junction bases outside the gene matches: 13. Looked up from germline, CDR1 is DFQATT and CDR2 is SNEGSKA (reference sequence). The CDR3 contains 15 residues.

A few counts support this clonotype. The CDR3 DNA sequence: TGTGCCACCAGTGATGGTGTTGGGGGGGCTAGCTATGGCTACACCTTC. Its protein product is CATSDGVGGASYGYTF. The rearrangement joins TRBV24-1 to TRBJ1-2, with D perhaps matching TRBD1 (6 bases). CDR1 KGHDR and CDR2 SFDVKD come from the germline V gene. This CDR3 spans 16 amino acids. Trimming left V 3 bases short and J 4 bases short, with 17 bases between.

This clonotype was counted a few times. The genes are TRBV4-1 and TRBJ2-5, with D possibly TRBD1 on 6 matching bases. The V end was cut by 3 bases, the J end by 2 bases, with 10 bases between. Germline V gene data show CDR1 as MGHRA and CDR2 as YSYEKL. The CDR3 is made up of 14 amino acids. CDR3 in amino acids: CASSHQGPQETQYF. The CDR3 region has the DNA TGCGCCAGCAGCCATCAGGGGCCTCAAGAGACCCAGTACTTC.

Ten or more counts support this clonotype. The chain combines TRBV3-1 with TRBJ1-3; the D is unclear. Trimming stripped 6 bases from V and 0 bases from J, with 9 bases between. This CDR3 comprises 14 residues. Germline CDR1 is LGHDT and CDR2 is YNNKEL (reference sequence). The CDR3, as DNA: TGTGCCAGCAGGGGCTCATACTCTGGAAACACCATATATTTT. Encoded protein: CASRGSYSGNTIYF. Drawing the rest from reference TRBV3-1 and TRBJ1-3, the complete variable domain is DTAVSQTPKYLVTQMGNDKSIKCEQNLGHDTMYWYKQDSKKFLKIMFSYNNKELIINETVPNRFSPKSPDKAHLNLHINSLELGDSAVYFCASRGSYSGNTIYFGEGSWLTVV.

This clonotype appeared many times. V gene TRBV6-5 combines with J gene TRBJ2-1; the D gene is possibly TRBD2 (6 bases). Per germline, CDR1 MNHEY and CDR2 SVGAGI. This CDR3 contains 16 residues. Between the trimmed V and J ends, which lost 2 bases and 10 bases, there was a span of 21 bases. CDR3: CASSYGFSGPYGEQFF. The DNA for the CDR3 is TGTGCCAGCAGTTACGGGTTTAGCGGCCCCTACGGGGAGCAGTTCTTC.

This chain uses TRBV6-1 with TRBJ2-2; 10 positions match TRBD2. V was pared by 6 bases and J by 4 bases, with 5 bases of the junction left unmatched. The CDR3 totals 15 residues. Germline CDR1 reads MNHNS; CDR2 reads SASEGT. The chain's CDR3 is CASRTGTSVTGELFF. CDR3 DNA: TGTGCCAGCAGAACCGGGACTAGCGTCACCGGGGAGCTGTTTTTT.

This clonotype has a count of ten or more. The chain employs TRBV7-2 and TRBJ2-3; D not resolved. Per germline, CDR1 SGHTA and CDR2 FQGNSA. CDR3 length: 12 amino acids. Trimming took off 5 bases at V and 3 bases at J, with 6 bases between the two ends. The CDR3: CASSPITDTQYF. The CDR3 coding sequence is TGTGCCAGCAGCCCTATTACAGATACGCAGTATTTT.

Remarks on this clonotype: A much larger clone is a single base away; this may be a read error. The chain uses TRBV7-9 and TRBJ2-5; D remains ambiguous. Trimming pared 3 bases from V and 3 bases from J, leaving 2 bases between. The CDR3 length is 11 residues. The germline gives CDR1 SEHNR, CDR2 FQNEAQ (reference sequence). CDR3 protein: CASSFKETQYF. In DNA, the CDR3 is TGTGCCAGCAGCTTTAAAGAGACCCAGTACTTC.

This chain joins TRBV7-3 and TRBJ2-6, with 10 bases matching TRBD1. The CDR3 extends over 18 amino acids. From germline, CDR1 is SGHTA and CDR2 FQGTGA. J gave up 0 bases and V 1 base, and 3 bases lay outside the gene matches. This CDR3 reads CASSLKGQGSSGANVLTF. The CDR3 nucleotides read TGTGCCAGCAGCTTAAAGGGACAGGGGAGCTCTGGGGCCAACGTCCTGACTTTC.

This clonotype was counted at least ten times. The V call is TRBV28, the J call TRBJ2-3, with 7 bases lining up with TRBD1. The junction had 6 bases not matched to a gene; V was cut back by 4 bases and J by 5 bases. This CDR3 is 14 amino acids long. Germline V gene data show CDR1 as MDHEN and CDR2 as SYDVKM. The CDR3 region has the DNA TGTGCCAGCAGTTACAGGGGTAGTAAAGATACGCAGTATTTT. Its protein product is CASSYRGSKDTQYF.

In its sample, this clonotype was seen many times. The V gene is TRBV5-1, the J gene TRBJ2-3; D may correspond to TRBD1 or TRBD2 (5 bases each). The germline V and J ends were trimmed by 1 base and 9 bases, with 12 bases remaining between them. The germline CDR1 and CDR2 sequences are SGHRS and YFSETQ. The CDR3 is 13 amino acids. CDR3 in amino acids: CASSLSPRETQYF. The CDR3 DNA sequence: TGCGCCAGCAGCTTGAGTCCCAGGGAGACGCAGTATTTT. The full variable domain, in which reference TRBV5-1 and TRBJ2-3 provide the parts outside the CDR3, is KAGVTQTPRYLIKTRGQQVTLSCSPISGHRSVSWYQQTPGQGLQFLFEYFSETQRNKGNFPGRFSGRQFSNSRSEMNVSTLELGDSALYLCASSLSPRETQYFGPGTRLTVL.

This clonotype was found many times. The V gene is TRBV24-1, the J gene TRBJ1-4; D is undetermined. Trimming removed 4 bases at V and 3 bases at J, with 14 bases between. Germline CDR1 KGHDR, CDR2 SFDVKD. This CDR3 has 16 residues. The CDR3 sequence is CATSDLPAASNEKLFF. The CDR3 coding sequence is TGTGCCACCAGTGACCTACCGGCCGCCTCTAATGAAAAACTGTTTTTT.

This clonotype was seen many times. This chain joins TRBV12-3 or TRBV12-4 and TRBJ2-3, with 7 bases aligning to TRBD2. The V segment lost 8 bases and the J segment 6 bases; nucleotides outside the gene matches: 8. The CDR3 sequence is 13 residues long. CDR3 region: CASGEGTKDTQYF. The CDR3 DNA reads TGTGCCAGCGGGGAGGGGACTAAGGATACGCAGTATTTT.

The chain uses TRBV5-5 and TRBJ1-5, with D unresolved. Germline CDR1 reads SGHKS; CDR2 reads YYEKEE (reference sequence). There are 13 residues in the CDR3. V shed 4 bases and J shed 5 bases, with 10 bases lying between them. The CDR3 spells CASSKDWDQPQHF. The CDR3 DNA is TGTGCCAGCAGCAAGGACTGGGATCAGCCCCAGCATTTT.

The sample holds many counts of this clonotype. The V gene is TRBV2, the J gene TRBJ2-5; the match to TRBD2 covers 11 bases. CDR1 is SNHLY and CDR2 is FYNNEI in the germline V gene. Germline trimming cut 6 bases from V and 2 bases from J; bases unmatched to any gene: 2. The CDR3 extends over 14 amino acids. The CDR3: CASRTSGTQETQYF. CDR3 DNA sequence: TGTGCCAGCAGGACTAGCGGGACGCAAGAGACCCAGTACTTC. The entire variable domain, with the rest obtained from reference TRBV2 and TRBJ2-5, is as follows: EPEVTQTPSHQVTQMGQEVILRCVPISNHLYFYWYRQILGQKVEFLVSFYNNEISEKSEIFDDQFSVERPDGSNFTLKIRSTKLEDSAMYFCASRTSGTQETQYFGPGTRLLVL.

Many counts were recorded for this clonotype. This chain uses TRBV4-2 with TRBJ2-7, with TRBD2 matching 11 bases. CDR3 length: 16 amino acids. J gave up 7 bases and V 3 bases, and 11 bases lay outside the gene matches. From germline, CDR1 is LGHNA and CDR2 YNFKEQ. The DNA of the CDR3 is TGTGCCAGCAGCCACCTAACGACTAGCGGGATGGGGGAGCAGTACTTC. Protein: CASSHLTTSGMGEQYF.

This clonotype has more than one count but fewer than ten. In DNA form, the CDR3 reads TGCAGTGCTATCGAGGGATCTGTGGAGCAGTACTTC. Translated: CSAIEGSVEQYF. The chain has TRBV20-1 and TRBJ2-7; TRBD2 might be the D (5 bases). Trimming cost V 4 bases and J 7 bases, with 14 bases left between them. Germline V lookup: CDR1 DFQATT, CDR2 SNEGSKA (reference sequence). The CDR3 totals 12 residues.

This clonotype showed up many times. The chain joins TRBV5-6 to TRBJ1-5; D is ambiguous. Trimming stripped 0 bases from V and 6 bases from J, with 13 bases between. The CDR3 covers 15 residues. Germline lookup yields CDR1 SGHDT and CDR2 YYEEEE. CDR3 residues: CASSLGGGMAQPQHF. Here the CDR3 DNA reads TGTGCCAGCAGCTTGGGAGGAGGGATGGCTCAGCCCCAGCATTTT. The complete variable domain, with remaining parts taken from reference TRBV5-6 and TRBJ1-5, reads DAGVTQSPTHLIKTRGQQVTLRCSPKSGHDTVSWYQQALGQGPQFIFQYYEEEERQRGNFPDRFSGHQFPNYSSELNVNALLLGDSALYLCASSLGGGMAQPQHFGDGTRLSIL.

This clonotype was picked up many times. This chain joins TRBV28 and TRBJ2-7, with 9 nucleotides matching TRBD1. The CDR3 sequence is 16 residues long. Germline V CDR1 and CDR2: MDHEN, SYDVKM. V shed 2 bases, J shed 3 bases, and the junction held 8 bases outside the gene matches. CDR3 sequence reads: CASSLSLVTGGYEQYF. The CDR3, as DNA: TGTGCCAGCAGTTTAAGCCTTGTGACAGGGGGCTACGAGCAGTACTTC.

The chain couples TRBV6-2 or TRBV6-3 to TRBJ2-7; a weak D match, TRBD2 (6 bases). This CDR3 spans 14 amino acids. V lost 5 bases and J lost 3, with 14 bases in between. Germline V gene lookup returns CDR1 MNHEY and CDR2 SVGEGT. The CDR3 DNA is TGTGCCAGCAGTCTTGGGGGGATCGGCTACGAGCAGTACTTC. This codes for CASSLGGIGYEQYF.

This clonotype showed up many times. V and J are TRBV4-1 and TRBJ1-1; D uncertain. The germline V and J ends were trimmed by 0 bases and 1 base, with 9 bases remaining between them. This CDR3 region has 15 residues. Germline V gene data show CDR1 as MGHRA and CDR2 as YSYEKL. CDR3 in DNA: TGCGCCAGCAGCCAAGACCTTTATTGGAACACTGAAGCTTTCTTT. This gives the protein CASSQDLYWNTEAFF.

At least ten counts were recorded for this clonotype. One end of the junction is discordant with germline, which a read error may explain. The chain couples TRBV2 to TRBJ1-6; maybe TRBD1 (5 bases). This CDR3 is built from 14 residues. Germline values: CDR1 SNHLY, CDR2 FYNNEI. The chain's CDR3 is CASSEGPGYSPLHF. CDR3 bases: TGTGCCAGCAGCGAAGGGCCAGGGTACTCACCCCTCCACTTT.

This clonotype has a handful of counts. A much more abundant neighbour one base away suggests this may be a read error. V is TRBV6-1 and J is TRBJ1-2; D unresolved. The V and J ends lost 4 bases and 2 bases respectively, with 14 bases between them. CDR1 and CDR2 (germline): MNHNS, SASEGT. This CDR3 is 15 amino acids long. The CDR3 DNA is TGTGCCAGCAGTGGCCTTGGGATAAGGAACTATGGCTACACCTTC. It encodes CASSGLGIRNYGYTF.

This chain uses TRBV28 with TRBJ2-3, with TRBD1 identical over 9 bases. The CDR3 is 15 residues long. The V gene's germline CDR1 is MDHEN and CDR2 SYDVKM. Unmatched junction bases numbered 7, after V lost 4 bases and J lost 5 bases. CDR3 DNA sequence: TGTGCCAGCAGTTCGTCCGGGACAGGGTTAGATACGCAGTATTTT. This encodes CASSSSGTGLDTQYF.

This chain joins TRBV6-2 or TRBV6-3 and TRBJ2-7; 10 nucleotides match TRBD1. The germline CDR1 and CDR2 sequences are MNHEY and SVGEGT. The ends lost 5 bases at V and 1 base at J; junction bases unmatched: 2. The length of the CDR3 is 14 residues. CDR3 DNA: TGTGCCAGCAGTGGGACAGGGGTTTCCTACGAGCAGTACTTC. It specifies CASSGTGVSYEQYF.

This clonotype appeared many times. V is TRBV20-1 and J is TRBJ2-1; 10 nucleotides align to TRBD1. Germline CDR1 reads DFQATT; CDR2 reads SNEGSKA (reference sequence). The CDR3 runs 13 residues. The V segment lost 1 base and the J segment 7 bases; nucleotides outside the gene matches: 1. The CDR3 coding sequence is TGCAGTGCTAGAGGACAGGGGGCAAATGAGCAGTTCTTC. Its translation is CSARGQGANEQFF.

At least ten counts were recorded for this clonotype. The rearrangement links TRBV7-2 to TRBJ2-5; D call uncertain. Germline assignment: CDR1 SGHTA and CDR2 FQGNSA. V lost 3 bases to trimming and J lost 2 bases, with 4 bases between them. The CDR3 contains 12 residues. The CDR3 DNA follows: TGTGCCAGCAGCTTCCAACAAGAGACCCAGTACTTC. This encodes CASSFQQETQYF.

This chain uses TRBV7-9 with TRBJ2-1; D not resolved. Germline V gene sequence: CDR1 SEHNR, CDR2 FQNEAQ (reference sequence). This CDR3 has 16 residues. The ends were cut back, 6 bases at V and 0 bases at J, with 15 bases in the middle. CDR3 sequence reads: CASRPEVAGSYNEQFF. Here the CDR3 DNA reads TGTGCCAGCAGGCCAGAAGTAGCAGGCTCCTACAATGAGCAGTTCTTC.

This clonotype was observed many times. The V gene is TRBV12-3 or TRBV12-4, the J gene TRBJ1-3; D is unresolved. The CDR3 runs to 16 residues. The V end lost 3 bases, the J end lost 2 bases, and 14 bases lay between the germline ends. The CDR3 loop reads CASSFYSGVAGNTIYF. The CDR3 DNA sequence: TGTGCCAGCAGTTTTTACTCCGGGGTAGCTGGAAACACCATATATTTT.

The gene calls are TRBV6-5 and TRBJ1-4; maybe TRBD1 (5 bases). This CDR3 has 17 residues. The V end was cut by 0 bases, the J end by 6 bases, with 17 bases between. Looked up from germline, CDR1 is MNHEY and CDR2 is SVGAGI. The CDR3 loop reads CASSYSAGWGDDEKLFF. CDR3 bases: TGTGCCAGCAGTTACTCAGCCGGGTGGGGGGATGATGAAAAACTGTTTTTT.